Reported below is one TCR beta chain. Its antigen is not yet known. No clone much larger than this one lies a single base away; base qualities are absent. The data derive from a study of blood T cell repertoires in COVID-19 (TCRdb year 2020). About the study as a whole: Samples from collaborators originated in the United States, Italy and Spain and spanned both the acute and convalescent phases of COVID-19. Nearly every sample came with metadata listing a de-identified subject ID, COVID-19 status, age in years and sex. The repertoires were made available in a free public database intended to serve as a resource for research on the immune response to SARS-CoV-2. Samples were obtained from the ongoing ImmuneRACE study (first 160 participants) and from 1,254 subjects provided by 6 global collaborators. The material from the prospective study consisted of cDNA or gDNA derived from T cells, B-cell-depleted T cells, or PBMCs. The dataset comprised deeply sampled blood TCRbeta repertoires from subjects exposed to, actively infected with, or recovered from COVID-19. HLA class I and class II types, where available, came from metadata supplied by the sample provider rather than from assay-based typing. What the authors observed across the whole study: How much clinical and demographic metadata was included differed by source and by participant, and the metadata was provided uncurated.

The CDR3 runs 14 amino acids, cysteine and phenylalanine included. Kept here is only the CDR3 DNA, which spans 42 bases and is read in frame from base 1. In the prospective study, participants were about 18 to 95 years old, resided in about two dozen geographic areas of the United States, and were enrolled through a virtual design. In the prospective study, participants were assigned to cohorts based on the clinical history participants reported in a screening survey and a study questionnaire. A participant counted as exposed if, within 2 weeks of entering the study, that participant had been in contact with someone who had a PCR-confirmed or clinician-diagnosed COVID-19 case. In the prospective study, whole blood, serum and a nasopharyngeal or oropharyngeal swab were collected from each participant by mobile phlebotomists. Over a 2-month period, participants in the prospective study had the option of providing additional blood draws and questionnaires. Before DNA extraction, prospective study blood samples were shipped either frozen or at room temperature.

The immunoSEQ Assay, a bias-controlled multiplex PCR, was used to amplify TCRbeta CDR3 regions from genomic DNA. From the authors' description of their analysis: The number of nucleated cells in each sample was estimated from the amplification of reference gene primers within the assay. To quantify the absolute abundance of each unique TCRbeta CDR3 rearrangement, sequence reads were collapsed and filtered. Productive Simpson clonality was computed per sample as the square root of Simpson's diversity index over productive rearrangements. TCRdb limited this immuneACCESS table to in-frame rearrangements with V and J called. A share of clones is missing; checked studies link under half to unresolved V genes, and the rest is unexplained. The DNA gave D and trimming, while V, J and clone size come from that table. The sample records about 180,000 clones, about 80% of which are singletons. The biggest ten clones account for around 15% of the sample.

The origin of this receptor is a man aged 55 to 70 who had been exposed to COVID-19. Sequenced input: PBMCs or T cells enriched from blood (not recorded which). The receptor chain draws on TRBV21-1 and TRBJ1-3; the D segment call TRBD1 is taken from the table without a DNA check. TRBV21-1 is termed a pseudogene. The nucleotides are TGTGCTGAGTACAGGGGCGCGCGGGGAAACACCATATATTTT. The translation is CAEYRGARGNTIYF.